Below are 16 T cell receptor beta chains sequenced from a single sample in a study of blood T cell repertoires in COVID-19. Here immunoSEQ multiplex PCR was the method, and the copy in TCRdb shows in-frame clones only, minus some. The sample holds about 200,000 clones, approximately 81% seen once. Sequenced material: peripheral blood. The source is a woman at least 80 years old with acute or convalescent COVID-19.

The chain joins TRBV15 to TRBJ2-4; a weak D match, TRBD2 (5 bases). This CDR3 region has 16 residues. V dropped 1 base and J dropped 9 bases, with 19 bases sitting between them. CDR1 is LNHNV, CDR2 YYDKDF, per germline (reference sequence). The CDR3 bases are TGTGCCACCAGCAGAGTTAGAGCTGGGGAAGAGGGCATTCAGTACTTC. This sequence encodes CATSRVRAGEEGIQYF.

DNA of the CDR3: TGCGCCAGCAGCCAAGGGGTTAGCCAAGCCTACGAGCAGTACTTC. As protein: CASSQGVSQAYEQYF. The V gene is TRBV4-3, the J gene TRBJ2-7; D remains ambiguous. The germline CDR1 and CDR2 sequences are LGHNA and YSLEER. This CDR3 region has 15 residues. Trimming took 1 base from V and 2 from J, leaving 12 bases between them.

This rearrangement joins TRBV6-2 or TRBV6-3 to TRBJ1-3; D gene unclear. V was trimmed by 2 bases and J by 0 bases, leaving 8 bases between them. Germline-derived CDR1 and CDR2 are MNHEY and SVGEGT. The CDR3 is 15 amino acids. CDR3 in DNA: TGTGCCAGCAGTTACATGGCCTTCTCTGGAAACACCATATATTTT. It codes for CASSYMAFSGNTIYF.

This clone was counted between two and nine times. The J gene is TRBJ2-5, the V gene TRBV7-2; 9 nucleotides align to TRBD2. Germline trimming cut 5 bases from V and 4 bases from J; bases unmatched to any gene: 20. The CDR3 runs to 19 residues. The germline V gene has CDR1 SGHTA and CDR2 FQGNSA. The CDR3 reads CASSPLGSLAGYPGETQYF. The CDR3 DNA sequence: TGTGCCAGCAGCCCCCTCGGTTCACTAGCGGGCTACCCCGGAGAGACCCAGTACTTC.

This rearrangement joins TRBV7-2 to TRBJ2-5, with 16 bases matching TRBD2. Trimming took 4 bases from V and 7 from J; bases not matched to a gene: 6. The CDR3 has 16 residues. Germline CDR1 is SGHTA and CDR2 is FQGNSA. The CDR3 region has the DNA TGTGCCAGCAGCTGGGGGACTAGCGGGAGGGCCGCGACCCAGTACTTC. Translating gives CASSWGTSGRAATQYF.

The chain employs TRBV4-1 and TRBJ2-3, with TRBD2 identical over 13 bases. The CDR3 has 17 residues. CDR1 is MGHRA and CDR2 is YSYEKL in the germline V gene. Trimming took 4 bases from V and 6 from J; bases not matched to a gene: 10. The CDR3 here is CASSRGTSGVLRDTQYF. The CDR3 DNA sequence: TGCGCCAGCAGCCGAGGGACTAGCGGGGTCCTCCGGGATACGCAGTATTTT.

The chain combines TRBV7-8 with TRBJ1-5; 8 nucleotides align to TRBD1. Trimming cost V 5 bases and J 3 bases; bases outside gene matches: 3. Germline V gene data show CDR1 as SGHVS and CDR2 as FQNEAQ. The CDR3 consists of 14 residues. The CDR3 protein is CASSTDRDNQPQHF. CDR3 sequence (DNA): TGTGCCAGCAGCACGGACAGGGACAATCAGCCCCAGCATTTT.

The rearrangement uses TRBV4-3 and TRBJ2-1; 9 bases map to TRBD1. The germline CDR1 and CDR2 sequences are LGHNA and YSLEER. The CDR3 is 15 amino acids. J gave up 10 bases and V 0 bases, and 7 bases lay outside the gene matches. CDR3 coding DNA: TGCGCCAGCAGCCAAGATGAAACAGGGGGCAGGGAGCAGTTCTTC. As protein: CASSQDETGGREQFF.

The V gene is TRBV6-6, the J gene TRBJ1-3; D call uncertain. The CDR3 spans 15 residues. Germline V gene lookup returns CDR1 MNHNY and CDR2 SVGAGI (reference sequence). V lost 4 bases, J lost 6 bases, and 16 bases lay in between. The CDR3 DNA is TGTGCCAGCAGTTTACCTCTTCGCAGTTTAAACACCATATATTTT. Encoded protein: CASSLPLRSLNTIYF.

The J gene is TRBJ2-5, the V gene TRBV9, with 7 bases matching TRBD2. Germline-derived CDR1 and CDR2 are SGDLS and YYNGEE. The length of the CDR3 is 16 residues. V shed 5 bases, J shed 5 bases, and the junction held 15 bases outside the gene matches. The CDR3 DNA sequence: TGTGCCAGCAGTTTGAGCGGGAAGGGTTACGGGGAGACCCAGTACTTC. Its translation is CASSLSGKGYGETQYF.

This chain uses TRBV15 with TRBJ2-1; possibly TRBD2 for D (5 bases). The CDR3 spans 16 residues. Germline V gene sequence: CDR1 LNHNV, CDR2 YYDKDF (reference sequence). V lost 0 bases and J 4 bases, leaving 13 bases between the germline ends. The CDR3 here is CATSRDRASNYNEQFF. The CDR3 nucleotides read TGTGCCACCAGCAGAGATCGAGCTAGCAATTACAATGAGCAGTTCTTC.

This chain joins TRBV6-1 and TRBJ2-2; D is possibly TRBD2 (6 bases). CDR3 length: 17 residues. With 3 bases removed from V and 6 bases from J, the gap between germline ends came to 20 bases. The germline V gene has CDR1 MNHNS and CDR2 SASEGT. The DNA for the CDR3 is TGTGCCAGCAGTGAGACCCTAGGGAGGTTCGGGGCCGGGGAGCTGTTTTTT. It specifies CASSETLGRFGAGELFF.

This clone was recorded once. The chain couples TRBV6-6 to TRBJ2-3; no clear D. Germline assignment: CDR1 MNHNY and CDR2 SVGAGI (reference sequence). Trimming took off 7 bases at V and 0 bases at J, with 8 bases between the two ends. The CDR3 is 13 amino acids. This CDR3 is CASTEPSTDTQYF. CDR3 in DNA: TGTGCCAGCACGGAGCCTAGCACAGATACGCAGTATTTT.

The chain is built from TRBV9 and TRBJ1-6, with D maybe TRBD1 (5 bases). With 4 bases removed from V and 12 bases from J, the gap between germline ends came to 11 bases. CDR1 and CDR2 from the germline V gene are SGDLS and YYNGEE. The CDR3 is 12 residues long. The CDR3 region is CASSRWGEPLHF. The CDR3 bases are TGTGCCAGCAGCCGCTGGGGGGAACCCCTCCACTTT.

The V gene is TRBV15, the J gene TRBJ1-3, with D possibly TRBD1 on 5 matching bases. The CDR3 consists of 14 residues. Germline CDR1 LNHNV, CDR2 YYDKDF (reference sequence). The germline V and J ends were trimmed by 1 base and 4 bases, with 8 bases remaining between them. CDR3 nucleotides: TGTGCCACCAGCAGAGCAGGGATAGGAAACACCATATATTTT. Amino acids: CATSRAGIGNTIYF.

Only one count was recorded for this clone. This chain links TRBV27 with TRBJ2-1, with D unresolved. V was pared by 5 bases and J by 6 bases, with 11 bases between. Germline-derived CDR1 and CDR2 are MNHEY and SMNVEV (reference sequence). CDR3 length: 13 amino acids. The CDR3 reads CASSPPNSNEQFF. In DNA, the CDR3 is TGTGCCAGCAGTCCCCCGAATAGCAATGAGCAGTTCTTC.